These T cell receptor beta chains were read from a single sample in a study of OX40 agonist ivuxolimab in advanced cancers. Clones were sequenced by immunoSEQ multiplex PCR, and TCRdb holds only the in-frame ones, with some missing. The data show around 75,000 clones, with just under 90% seen just once and around 2.6% held by the top ten. The sample consisted of CD4+ or CD8+ T cells sorted from blood, taken in a trial of the OX40 agonist ivuxolimab. These receptors all stem from an adult with an advanced solid tumor such as melanoma, head and neck, liver or kidney cancer. The CDR3 runs from the conserved cysteine through the conserved F or W. A D gene is named only where the DNA matches it firmly. Where a row states a size, it is once, few, many or the class of an expanded clone; other rows omit it.

- | - | TRBJ2-7 | TRBV6-5 | CASSYPDRSSYEQYF | TGTGCCAGCAGTTACCCAGATAGGAGCTCCTACGAGCAGTACTTC
- | once | TRBJ2-5 | TRBV11-2 | CASSLLSELRTQYF | TGTGCCAGCAGCTTACTTAGCGAGCTTAGGACCCAGTACTTC
- | - | TRBJ2-5 | TRBV18 | CASSLTGVQETQYF | TGTGCCAGCTCACTGACAGGTGTCCAAGAGACCCAGTACTTC
TRBD1 | - | TRBJ2-5 | TRBV5-6 | CASSLRGQGGTQYF | TGTGCCAGCAGCTTAAGAGGACAGGGGGGGACCCAGTACTTC
- | - | TRBJ1-5 | TRBV2 | CASSGTAVSNQPQHF | TGTGCCAGCAGTGGGACAGCGGTAAGCAATCAGCCCCAGCATTTT
TRBD1 | - | TRBJ1-2 | TRBV5-1 | CASSRAYRGGTNYGYTF | TGCGCCAGCAGCCGGGCTTACAGGGGAGGAACTAACTATGGCTACACCTTC
- | - | TRBJ1-1 | TRBV5-5 | CASSSGVGTEAFF | TGTGCCAGCAGCTCGGGGGTCGGCACTGAAGCTTTCTTT
TRBD2 | - | TRBJ2-3 | TRBV7-2 | CASSLGVAGGRKDTQYF | TGTGCCAGCAGCTTAGGAGTAGCGGGGGGAAGGAAAGATACGCAGTATTTT
TRBD1 | once | TRBJ2-6 | TRBV27 | CASRTGYPGANVLTF | TGTGCCAGCCGGACAGGGTACCCTGGGGCCAACGTCCTGACTTTC
- | - | TRBJ1-4 | TRBV6-5 | CASSFEERRGKLFF | TGTGCCAGCAGTTTCGAAGAACGCCGAGGAAAACTGTTTTTT
TRBD2 | - | TRBJ2-1 | TRBV19 | CASSIKFVSSGTLYNEQFF | TGTGCCAGTAGTATAAAGTTCGTGTCTAGCGGGACATTATACAATGAGCAGTTCTTC
- | - | TRBJ1-5 | TRBV7-2 | CASSLLDSNQPQHF | TGTGCCAGCAGCTTATTGGACTCCAATCAGCCCCAGCATTTT
- | - | TRBJ2-1 | TRBV5-5 | CASSLPPNEQFF | TGTGCCAGCAGCTTGCCACCCAATGAGCAGTTCTTC
- | - | TRBJ2-7 | TRBV5-4 | CASSLAIGGSYEQYF | TGTGCCAGCAGCTTGGCTATAGGGGGATCCTACGAGCAGTACTTC
- | few | TRBJ1-1 | TRBV11-2 | CASSPGLNTEAFF | TGTGCCAGCAGTCCAGGGCTGAACACTGAAGCTTTCTTT
- | - | TRBJ2-5 | TRBV18 | CASSPSRGYPQETQYF | TGTGCCAGCTCACCCTCACGGGGGTATCCCCAAGAGACCCAGTACTTC
TRBD1 | - | TRBJ1-1 | TRBV7-9 | CASSQPPGQGAGDTEAFF | TGTGCCAGCAGCCAACCGCCGGGACAGGGGGCCGGGGACACTGAAGCTTTCTTT
- | - | TRBJ1-2 | TRBV30 | CAWKGGGYTF | TGTGCCTGGAAAGGGGGAGGCTACACCTTC
- | - | TRBJ2-3 | TRBV5-1 | CASSLEWTGLTDTQYF | TGCGCCAGCAGCTTGGAGTGGACGGGCCTCACAGATACGCAGTATTTT
- | - | TRBJ1-5 | TRBV5-5 | CASSPVRASSNQPQHF | TGTGCCAGCAGTCCTGTCAGGGCATCGAGCAATCAGCCCCAGCATTTT
- | - | TRBJ1-2 | TRBV5-6 | CASSLRPPGYGYTF | TGTGCCAGCAGCTTGCGACCCCCTGGGTATGGCTACACCTTC
- | - | TRBJ1-5 | TRBV5-5 | CASSHDSHNQPQHF | TGTGCCAGCAGCCACGACAGTCACAATCAGCCCCAGCATTTT
TRBD2 | - | TRBJ2-1 | TRBV4-1 | CASSQPLAGLYNEQFF | TGCGCCAGCAGCCAACCACTAGCGGGCCTATACAATGAGCAGTTCTTC
TRBD1 | - | TRBJ1-2 | TRBV5-6 | CASSTGAYGYTF | TGTGCCAGCAGCACAGGGGCCTATGGCTACACCTTC
TRBD1 | - | TRBJ1-5 | TRBV19 | CASSTLQGASNQPQHF | TGTGCCAGTAGTACATTACAGGGGGCCAGCAATCAGCCCCAGCACTTT
- | - | TRBJ1-2 | TRBV10-2 | CASSEGDYGYTF | TGCGCCAGCAGTGAGGGGGATTATGGCTACACCTTC
- | - | TRBJ2-6 | TRBV28 | CASSFSVSGANVLTF | TGTGCCAGCAGTTTCTCGGTCTCTGGGGCCAACGTCCTGACTTTC
- | - | TRBJ1-1 | TRBV5-4 | CASSLGPGENTEAFF | TGTGCCAGCAGCTTGGGACCGGGTGAGAACACTGAAGCTTTCTTT
TRBD1 | - | TRBJ1-2 | TRBV15 | CATSRETGGNYGYTF | TGTGCCACCAGCAGAGAAACAGGGGGCAACTATGGCTACACCTTC
- | - | TRBJ1-5 | TRBV10-3 | CAISPQGRNQPQHF | TGTGCCATCAGCCCACAGGGAAGGAATCAGCCCCAGCATTTT
TRBD2 | - | TRBJ2-5 | TRBV9 | CASTKSGTQQETQYF | TGTGCCAGCACCAAAAGCGGGACGCAACAAGAGACCCAGTACTTC
- | - | TRBJ1-1 | TRBV2 | CASTRQTNTEAFF | TGTGCCAGCACCCGACAGACGAACACTGAAGCTTTCTTT
- | - | TRBJ2-5 | TRBV7-9 | CASSGRGLGETQYF | TGTGCCAGCAGCGGCCGGGGGCTGGGGGAGACCCAGTACTTC
- | - | TRBJ1-5 | TRBV7-2 | CASSLAVGQNNQPQHF | TGTGCCAGCAGCTTAGCTGTTGGACAGAATAATCAGCCCCAGCATTTT
- | - | TRBJ1-2 | TRBV5-1 | CASSSEGTGGYTF | TGCGCCAGCAGCTCGGAAGGGACGGGAGGCTACACCTTC
TRBD1 | - | TRBJ2-7 | TRBV7-7 | CAGSLGTGRRYEQYF | TGTGCTGGCAGCTTAGGGACAGGGCGTCGCTACGAGCAGTACTTC